This T cell receptor (beta chain) was sequenced in a study of blood T cells in healthy people across ages (dated by TCRdb to the mid-2010s). About the full investigation: Template switching captured roughly one uniquely barcoded TCR beta cDNA molecule per two T cells in model experiments. The study measured age-related changes in TCR beta repertoire diversity using deep sequencing normalized with unique cDNA molecular identifiers. To avoid experimental bias, donors of different ages were distributed randomly across sequencing lanes. Donors were grouped into four age groups: young (average approximately 15 years), middle-aged (roughly 37), aged (roughly 62) and long-lived (roughly 80). Two additional independent replicas of 1 million unique cDNA reads from the same blood draw were analyzed for two donors (one aged 18 to 30 and one aged 80 or older).

Receptor libraries were prepared by 5' RACE. Reads for this sample came from an Illumina HiSeq 2500. A second PCR of about 6 to 11 cycles was performed with a sample-barcoded 5' primer and a J-beta primer mix. Each TCR beta cDNA molecule received a unique molecular identifier from a template-switch 5' adaptor carrying 12 random nucleotides. Each sample yielded at least 2.5 million CDR3-containing paired-end reads. First-strand cDNA synthesis was performed from all RNA using the Mint cDNA synthesis kit, with priming by a TRBC-specific oligonucleotide. After uracil-DNA glycosylase treatment, a first 18-cycle PCR used universal primers M1SS and BC2_uni_R on all cDNA. The original methods were these. For normalization, 1 million high-quality reads, each with a distinct molecular identifier, were randomly selected from each sample. Reads with shared molecular identifiers were discarded instead of being binned into consensus sequences. MiTCR, set to a Q25 quality threshold and the strictest error-elimination algorithm, was used for CDR3 identification, clonotype clustering and error correction. A nonparametric unseen species model using Euler transformation provided a lower-bound estimate of total TCR beta diversity. Clones were called with MiXCR by TCRdb after fastp trimmed the public reads at Q25, and only in-frame beta chains were retained. Rows with one shared CDR3 protein collapse into an entry with the most common genes and DNA. The V and J calls were determined by TCRdb, not by the authors. In all, the sample holds 1.5 million to 1.9 million distinct CDR3 sequences, and about 42% of those were seen once. Over 3.5% of the sample is held by the ten biggest clonotypes.

The investigation overall reported the following: Estimates of total diversity from one million sequenced T cells were regarded as lower bounds and underestimates. Donor CMV infection status was unknown, potentially confounding age-related changes in expanded clonotypes. Observed TCR beta diversity per million T cells fell roughly linearly with age, and a significant reduction was already apparent by age about 36. There was a strong correlation between observed TCR beta diversity and the percentage of naive T cells measured by flow cytometry. Because profiling used bulk unsorted PBMCs, naive and antigen-experienced compartments could not be compared conclusively. The long-lived group showed more naive CD4+ T cells, fewer expanded clones and increased TCR diversity than the aged group, suggesting age selection.

Comments on this clonotype: The antigen it recognizes is unknown. Base qualities were left out, and no much larger clone turns up one base away.

Donors were 40 or so systemically healthy Caucasian individuals from Russia aged 6 to 90 years. Each donor gave approximately 9.3 milliliters of peripheral blood, collected into EDTA-treated Vacutainer tubes. PBMCs were isolated by Ficoll-Paque density-gradient centrifugation, with at least 7 million obtained per sample. Trizol reagent was used to extract total RNA from the PBMCs, yielding at least 6 micrograms per sample. The percentages of naive CD45RAhigh/CD27high T cells were determined by flow cytometry on a PBMC aliquot from every donor. Per the germline V gene (reference sequence), LGHDT is the CDR1 and YNNKEL is the CDR2. Spanning cysteine to phenylalanine, the CDR3 consists of 14 amino acids. CDR3 DNA is the only sequence kept; it has 42 bases, read in frame from the first base. Trimming removed 4 bases from V and 4 bases from J; the gene matches leave 6 bases unexplained.

Here the chain combines TRBV3-1 and TRBJ1-1, with 7 bases aligning to TRBD1. The origin of this receptor is a young woman in good health. Sequencing was done on a sample of blood. The CDR3 protein: CASSPTGTGTEAFF. Here is the DNA: TGTGCCAGCAGCCCGACAGGGACGGGCACTGAAGCTTTCTTT.